Listed here are 18 T cell receptor beta chains from one sample, sequenced in a study of post-analysis software for immune sequencing data. Prepared libraries of TCR beta cDNA carried unique molecular identifiers. TCRdb re-derived calls from the PCR reads in MiXCR, one entry per CDR3 protein. This sample has more than 500,000 distinct CDR3 sequences, with around a third found just once. No cognate antigen is known for these TCRs. Study-wide results and caveats: Roughly five TRBV segments appeared more often in patients than in controls, and TRBV5-6, TRBV5-1 and TRBV20-1 were among these.

The specimen was blood. The receptors shown here come from a girl aged 2 to 17 with multiple sclerosis.

CDR3 in amino acids: CASSLTDSENEQFF. In nucleotides, the CDR3 is TGTGCCAGCAGCTTAACCGATAGCGAAAATGAGCAGTTCTTC. The chain uses TRBV7-3 and TRBJ2-1, with TRBD2 as a possible D gene (5 bases). Deletions cut 0 bases from V and 7 bases from J, with 10 bases between. The germline gives CDR1 SGHTA, CDR2 FQGTGA. The CDR3 contains 14 residues.

This clonotype was seen a handful of times. The chain carries TRBV12-3 or TRBV12-4 and TRBJ1-5; D is undetermined. The CDR3 runs to 14 residues. Trimming cost V 2 bases and J 3 bases, with 8 bases left between them. The CDR3 here is CASSLNRDNQPQHF. CDR3 bases: TGTGCCAGCAGTTTAAACAGAGACAATCAGCCCCAGCATTTT.

This clonotype was counted a few times. The chain combines TRBV6-1 with TRBJ1-2, with 8 positions matching TRBD1. Germline loops: CDR1 MNHNS, CDR2 SASEGT. V dropped 7 bases and J dropped 3; count of bases not matched to a gene: 7. This CDR3 is 14 amino acids long. CDR3 in DNA: TGTGCCAGCAAAATGACAGGGGTGGACTATGGCTACACCTTC. Translated: CASKMTGVDYGYTF.

This clonotype has a single count. This chain connects TRBV4-2 to TRBJ2-3; D is perhaps TRBD2 (7 bases). The length of the CDR3 is 20 residues. V was pared by 0 bases and J by 6 bases, with 28 bases between. The germline V gene encodes CDR1 LGHNA and CDR2 YNFKEQ. CDR3 coding DNA: TGTGCCAGCAGCCAAGACCAGGGGCAAGGGGGGGGGGCGCCTCGGGATACGCAGTATTTT. As protein: CASSQDQGQGGGAPRDTQYF.

J is TRBJ1-1 and V is TRBV9; a possible D gene is TRBD1 (6 bases). This CDR3 spans 14 amino acids. Looked up from germline, CDR1 is SGDLS and CDR2 is YYNGEE. Trimming took off 0 bases at V and 5 bases at J, with 11 bases between the two ends. For the CDR3, the DNA is TGTGCCAGCAGCGTAGGACAGGAGGGGACTGAAGCTTTCTTT. Translation: CASSVGQEGTEAFF. Looking up the rest from reference TRBV9 and TRBJ1-1 gives the full variable domain: DSGVTQTPKHLITATGQRVTLRCSPRSGDLSVYWYQQSLDQGLQFLIQYYNGEERAKGNILERFSAQQFPDLHSELNLSSLELGDSALYFCASSVGQEGTEAFFGQGTRLTVV.

The chain links TRBV29-1 to TRBJ1-2; D remains ambiguous. V lost 5 bases to trimming and J lost 2 bases, with 9 bases between them. The CDR3 is 12 residues long. Germline V gene sequence: CDR1 SQVTM, CDR2 ANQGSEA. In nucleotides, the CDR3 is TGCAGCGTTCATGTAGGGAACTATGGCTACACCTTC. Translated, it gives CSVHVGNYGYTF.

The chain carries TRBV29-1 and TRBJ2-5; 10 bases fit TRBD2. Germline trimming cut 4 bases from V and 5 bases from J; bases unmatched to any gene: 10. This CDR3 region has 15 residues. Germline loops: CDR1 SQVTM, CDR2 ANQGSEA. In DNA, the CDR3 is TGCAGCGTTGGCCAGCGGGGGGGCTATGCGGAGACCCAGTACTTC. Its translation: CSVGQRGGYAETQYF.

The V call is TRBV28, the J call TRBJ2-1; 9 nucleotides line up with TRBD2. Germline CDR1 is MDHEN and CDR2 is SYDVKM. The CDR3 contains 14 residues. Unmatched junction bases numbered 5, after V lost 3 bases and J lost 8 bases. The CDR3 protein is CASSFRGGAYEQFF. CDR3 in DNA: TGTGCCAGCAGTTTCCGCGGGGGGGCGTATGAGCAGTTCTTC.

This clonotype was seen only a few times. J is TRBJ1-1 and V is TRBV10-3; D ambiguous. The CDR3 contains 14 residues. CDR1 and CDR2 (germline): ENHRY, SYGVKD. The V gene lost 11 bases and the J gene lost 1 base, with 17 bases spanning the gap. DNA for the CDR3: TGTGCCGGAAGATCGGGTAGGGAGAACACTGAAGCTTTCTTT. This codes for CAGRSGRENTEAFF.

This clonotype has a handful of counts. The V call is TRBV24-1, the J call TRBJ2-1; D is uncertain. Germline V gene data show CDR1 as KGHDR and CDR2 as SFDVKD. Between the trimmed V and J ends, which lost 1 base and 5 bases, there was a span of 11 bases. CDR3 size: 15 residues. The CDR3 DNA reads as TGTGCCACCAGTGATTTAGGCAGTACTAACAATGAGCAGTTCTTC. It yields the protein CATSDLGSTNNEQFF.

The V gene is TRBV9, the J gene TRBJ2-5, with 10 bases matching TRBD1. V shed 7 bases and J 7 bases; nucleotides not matched to a gene: 16. The CDR3 runs to 16 residues. CDR1 is SGDLS, CDR2 YYNGEE, per germline. CDR3 residues: CASAGQGGDLLGTQYF. In DNA, the CDR3 is TGTGCCAGCGCCGGACAGGGGGGCGATTTGCTGGGGACCCAGTACTTC.

This clonotype was counted a few times. V and J are TRBV27 and TRBJ2-3; 7 bases agree with TRBD1. The V gene's germline CDR1 is MNHEY and CDR2 SMNVEV (reference sequence). V lost 6 bases to trimming and J lost 2 bases; unmatched junction nucleotides: 14. The CDR3 runs to 17 residues. The CDR3 sequence is CASSLLLGTAFTDTQYF. The DNA of the CDR3 is TGTGCCAGCAGCCTTTTATTAGGGACAGCCTTCACAGATACGCAGTATTTT.

Comment on this clonotype: A junction end diverges from the germline sequence, so it may reflect a read error. The gene calls are TRBV5-6 and TRBJ2-6, with D possibly TRBD2 on 7 matching bases. The V gene's germline CDR1 is SGHDT and CDR2 YYEEEE. This CDR3 has 17 residues. The CDR3 DNA follows: TGTGCCAGCAGCTTGGAACAGGGAGGGCAAGGGGCCAACGTCCCGACTTTC. Protein sequence: CASSLEQGGQGANVPTF.

The chain joins TRBV5-1 to TRBJ2-3; the D is unclear. Per germline, CDR1 SGHRS and CDR2 YFSETQ. The CDR3 is made up of 15 amino acids. V shed 0 bases and J shed 2 bases, with 10 bases lying between them. The CDR3 loop reads CASSLAASFTDTQYF. The CDR3 DNA is TGCGCCAGCAGCTTGGCCGCGAGTTTCACAGATACGCAGTATTTT.

The table lists this clonotype with a few counts. V is TRBV5-6 and J is TRBJ1-1; D not resolved. CDR3 length: 15 residues. Germline values: CDR1 SGHDT, CDR2 YYEEEE. Trimming pared 0 bases from V and 5 bases from J, leaving 14 bases between. CDR3 sequence (DNA): TGTGCCAGCAGCTTGGGCGTGGGCATAAGAACTGAAGCTTTCTTT. Protein: CASSLGVGIRTEAFF.

The V gene is TRBV12-3 or TRBV12-4, the J gene TRBJ2-3; the match to TRBD1 covers 10 bases. The CDR3 covers 13 residues. V lost 5 bases to trimming and J lost 8 bases; unmatched junction nucleotides: 4. CDR3 sequence: CASSPDRGGTQYF. The CDR3 coding sequence is TGTGCCAGCAGTCCGGACAGGGGGGGTACGCAGTATTTT.

The chain has TRBV12-3 or TRBV12-4 and TRBJ2-7; TRBD1 matches 7 bases. After removal of 3 bases from V and 4 bases from J, the junction contained 6 bases not matched to a gene. The CDR3 is 14 residues long. This CDR3 reads CASSFSGGGYEQYF. DNA for the CDR3: TGTGCCAGCAGTTTTTCAGGGGGTGGATACGAGCAGTACTTC.

This clonotype was observed at least ten times. The chain recombines TRBV6-5 with TRBJ2-7; D gene uncertain. V lost 7 bases to trimming and J lost 7 bases, with 23 bases between them. The CDR3 runs 15 residues. CDR1 and CDR2 (germline): MNHEY, SVGAGI. This CDR3 is CASTEDVTNLGEQYF. The CDR3 bases are TGTGCCAGCACCGAGGATGTCACCAACTTGGGGGAGCAGTACTTC.